The 4 T cell receptor beta chains below come from one sample, sequenced in a study of T cells in Graves' hyperthyroidism and ophthalmopathy. Amplification of TCR beta CDR3 regions was performed using RNA transcripts as template. Researchers ran a first-round RT-PCR on the TCR CDR3 using the HTBI primer set. TCRdb analysed the multiplex PCR reads with MiXCR anew, one entry per CDR3 protein. Of hundreds of thousands of distinct CDR3 sequences in the sample, over 15% were seen once. Sequencing was performed on blood. All receptors derive from a woman younger than 35 with Graves' hyperthyroidism.

This clonotype was recorded many times. V is TRBV5-5 and J is TRBJ2-3; D is ambiguous. Trimming shortened V by 4 bases and J by 0 bases, and 12 bases separated the two germline ends. CDR3 length: 15 residues. Germline V gene lookup returns CDR1 SGHKS and CDR2 YYEKEE (reference sequence). The CDR3 loop is CASSLTLFSTDTQYF. The CDR3 coding sequence is TGTGCCAGCAGCCTGACACTGTTTAGCACAGATACGCAGTATTTT.

The chain employs TRBV20-1 and TRBJ1-1; tentative D call: TRBD1 (5 bases). Looked up from germline, CDR1 is DFQATT and CDR2 is SNEGSKA (reference sequence). Deletions cut 3 bases from V and 3 bases from J, with 17 bases between. The CDR3 is made up of 15 amino acids. This CDR3 reads CSARDMLRMDTEAFF. CDR3 in DNA: TGCAGTGCTAGGGACATGCTACGTATGGACACTGAAGCTTTCTTT.

This clonotype was detected a few times. The chain couples TRBV18 to TRBJ2-1, with TRBD2 identical over 11 bases. The CDR3 has 15 amino acids. Germline V gene data show CDR1 as KGHSH and CDR2 as LQKENI. V shed 8 bases and J 9 bases; nucleotides not matched to a gene: 12. The CDR3 sequence: CASGGTSGHVSEQFF. CDR3 in DNA: TGTGCCAGCGGGGGGACTAGCGGCCATGTCAGTGAGCAGTTCTTC.

This clonotype has ten or more counts. This chain connects TRBV29-1 to TRBJ1-1; TRBD1 matches at 8 bases. CDR3 size: 16 residues. With 3 bases clipped from V and 3 bases from J, the junction kept 12 bases outside the gene matches. The V gene's germline CDR1 is SQVTM and CDR2 ANQGSEA. This chain's CDR3 is CSVEGLQGARDTEAFF. CDR3 DNA: TGCAGCGTTGAGGGGCTGCAGGGGGCGCGTGACACTGAAGCTTTCTTT.